One and the same sample provided the 32 T cell receptor beta chains below, sequenced in a study of early T cells in non-severe SARS-CoV-2 infection. TCRdb used MiXCR to reprocess the 5' RACE reads, holding one entry per CDR3 protein. The sample shows over 50,000 distinct CDR3 sequences, less than 14% of them seen only once. The specimen sequenced was whole blood. The receptors originated from an adult who was a healthcare worker with PCR-confirmed SARS-CoV-2 infection or an uninfected control (not recorded which).

This clonotype was detected ten times or more. The chain carries TRBV29-1 and TRBJ1-2; D ambiguous. V was pared by 6 bases and J by 4 bases, with 9 bases between. Germline-derived CDR1 and CDR2 are SQVTM and ANQGSEA. CDR3 length: 11 residues. The chain's CDR3 is CSVLGPYGYTF. For the CDR3, the DNA is TGCAGCGTCCTAGGCCCCTATGGCTACACCTTC.

In this sample, this clonotype turned up a few times. The chain joins TRBV29-1 to TRBJ2-1, with a possible D match to TRBD2 (7 bases). The CDR3 has 12 residues. V lost 8 bases and J lost 8, with 16 bases in between. Germline V CDR1 and CDR2: SQVTM, ANQGSEA. Here the CDR3 reads CSTRGGAHEQFF. CDR3 in DNA: TGCAGCACGAGAGGGGGGGCCCATGAGCAGTTCTTC.

J is TRBJ2-3 and V is TRBV5-6; no clear D. V shed 2 bases and J shed 5 bases, with 6 bases lying between them. The germline V gene has CDR1 SGHDT and CDR2 YYEEEE. CDR3 length: 12 amino acids. The CDR3 coding sequence is TGTGCCAGCAGCTTCGATGGAGATACGCAGTATTTT. It specifies CASSFDGDTQYF.

This clonotype was detected only a few times. The chain links TRBV30 to TRBJ1-1; D is unresolved. The CDR3 runs 13 residues. With 2 bases removed from V and 1 base from J, the gap between germline ends came to 8 bases. Germline-derived CDR1 and CDR2 are GTSNPN and SVGIG (reference sequence). CDR3 protein: CAWSRQRNTEAFF. The CDR3 DNA follows: TGTGCCTGGAGTCGGCAGAGGAACACTGAAGCTTTCTTT.

Comment on this clonotype: Being one base from a much bigger clone, this may be a read error. The chain uses TRBV5-1 and TRBJ2-7; TRBD1 is a possible D gene (5 bases). The ends were cut back, 4 bases at V and 5 bases at J, with 19 bases in the middle. The germline CDR1 and CDR2 sequences are SGHRS and YFSETQ. This CDR3 contains 15 residues. The chain's CDR3 is CASSIDRPPFNEQYF. CDR3 DNA: TGCGCCAGCAGCATAGACAGACCCCCCTTCAACGAGCAGTACTTC.

This clonotype came up a few times. This chain connects TRBV9 to TRBJ1-3, with D uncertain. Looked up from germline, CDR1 is SGDLS and CDR2 is YYNGEE. The V gene lost 4 bases and the J gene lost 0 bases, with 11 bases spanning the gap. The length of the CDR3 is 15 residues. DNA of the CDR3: TGTGCCAGCAGCCTAGAGGCGATCTCTGGAAACACCATATATTTT. Translated, it gives CASSLEAISGNTIYF.

This clonotype was counted many times. The CDR3 is CASSLGSQPQHF. In DNA form, the CDR3 reads TGTGCCAGCAGCCTGGGAAGTCAGCCCCAGCATTTT. This chain joins TRBV7-9 and TRBJ1-5; no clear D. V shed 5 bases and J shed 6 bases, with 8 bases lying between them. CDR3 length equals 12 residues. Germline CDR1 reads SEHNR; CDR2 reads FQNEAQ (reference sequence).

The sample holds many counts of this clonotype. This chain links TRBV6-1 with TRBJ2-5; maybe TRBD1 (6 bases). CDR3 size: 13 residues. V was shortened by 6 bases and J by 2 bases, with 10 bases between the two germline ends. The germline gives CDR1 MNHNS, CDR2 SASEGT. The CDR3 spells CASRQGLQETQYF. In DNA form, the CDR3 reads TGTGCCAGCAGGCAGGGGCTTCAAGAGACCCAGTACTTC.

This clonotype appeared many times. The rearrangement joins TRBV9 to TRBJ1-6; a possible D gene is TRBD1 (6 bases). The V end was cut by 0 bases, the J end by 10 bases, with 14 bases between. In germline, CDR1 is SGDLS, CDR2 YYNGEE. The CDR3 is 15 amino acids. CDR3 sequence reads: CASSVVGGAGSPLHF. CDR3 DNA: TGTGCCAGCAGCGTAGTGGGGGGCGCTGGATCACCCCTCCACTTT.

The genes are TRBV29-1 and TRBJ2-1; maybe TRBD2 (6 bases). Trimming cost V 3 bases and J 4 bases, with 13 bases left between them. Germline V gives CDR1 SQVTM, CDR2 ANQGSEA. This CDR3 region has 14 residues. The DNA of the CDR3 is TGCAGCGTTGAGCGGGGCCGGCTTTACAATGAGCAGTTCTTC. Amino acid sequence: CSVERGRLYNEQFF.

At least ten counts were recorded for this clonotype. The chain employs TRBV7-6 and TRBJ1-4, with a weak D call TRBD1 (5 bases). CDR3 length equals 18 residues. The germline CDR1 and CDR2 sequences are SGHVS and FNYEAQ. Trimming took off 4 bases at V and 3 bases at J, with 21 bases between the two ends. The CDR3 is CASSSSKWPGSANEKLFF. CDR3 sequence (DNA): TGTGCCAGCAGCTCCTCTAAGTGGCCAGGGTCAGCTAATGAAAAACTGTTTTTT.

This clonotype was observed at least ten times. J is TRBJ2-1 and V is TRBV7-2, with TRBD2 matching 9 bases. Germline V CDR1 and CDR2: SGHTA, FQGNSA. V lost 5 bases and J lost 8; bases outside the gene matches: 10. CDR3 length: 15 residues. In nucleotides, the CDR3 is TGTGCCAGCAGCCCCTTTGCGGGGGGGCATTATGAGCAGTTCTTC. This encodes CASSPFAGGHYEQFF.

The table lists this clonotype with a few counts. This chain uses TRBV10-3 with TRBJ2-3; no reliable D call. CDR1 and CDR2 from the germline V gene are ENHRY and SYGVKD. The CDR3 totals 14 residues. Between the trimmed V and J ends, which lost 10 bases and 0 bases, there was a span of 14 bases. CDR3 region: CATRNHSSTDTQYF. The CDR3 nucleotides are TGTGCCACCCGTAACCACAGCAGCACAGATACGCAGTATTTT.

This clonotype was seen repeatedly, ten times or more. The chain has TRBV14 and TRBJ2-6, with D unresolved. V lost 4 bases, J lost 4 bases, and 14 bases lay in between. The CDR3 is 16 amino acids. The germline V gene encodes CDR1 SGHDN and CDR2 FVKESK. The DNA of the CDR3 is TGTGCCAGCAGCCGGTGGGGTACCTCCGGGGCCAACGTCCTGACTTTC. This gives the protein CASSRWGTSGANVLTF.

The chain couples TRBV5-1 to TRBJ1-1; unclear D gene. This CDR3 contains 13 residues. Germline V gives CDR1 SGHRS, CDR2 YFSETQ. V lost 0 bases to trimming and J lost 12 bases, with 15 bases between them. The CDR3 region is CASSLARGEETFF. CDR3 DNA: TGCGCCAGCAGCTTGGCGCGTGGCGAAGAAACTTTCTTT.

There are a few counts of this clonotype. V gene TRBV3-1 combines with J gene TRBJ1-6; D ambiguous. Germline assignment: CDR1 LGHDT and CDR2 YNNKEL (reference sequence). The CDR3 runs to 14 residues. Trimming removed 6 bases at V and 7 bases at J, with 13 bases between. CDR3 DNA sequence: TGTGCCAGCAGACCCGAGCCCACGAATTCACCCCTCCACTTT. Amino acids: CASRPEPTNSPLHF.

The V and J genes are TRBV5-1 and TRBJ1-4; D gene uncertain. The CDR3 spans 12 residues. The V and J ends lost 0 bases and 10 bases respectively, with 7 bases between them. Germline lookup yields CDR1 SGHRS and CDR2 YFSETQ. The CDR3 loop reads CASSLVMGKLFF. The CDR3 nucleotides are TGCGCCAGCAGCTTGGTCATGGGAAAACTGTTTTTT.

This clonotype was observed at least ten times. The chain recombines TRBV6-5 with TRBJ1-6; D call uncertain. CDR1 MNHEY and CDR2 SVGAGI come from the germline V gene. The ends were cut back, 1 base at V and 6 bases at J, with 7 bases in the middle. The length of the CDR3 is 14 residues. The CDR3 region has the DNA TGTGCCAGCAGTTACTACGCGAGTAATTCACCCCTCCACTTT. Its translation is CASSYYASNSPLHF.

This clonotype was observed at least ten times. This sequence joins TRBV6-2 or TRBV6-3 and TRBJ1-1; D not certain. V lost 2 bases to trimming and J lost 1 base, with 14 bases between them. The CDR3 extends over 16 amino acids. Germline V CDR1 and CDR2: MNHEY, SVGEGT. CDR3 DNA sequence: TGTGCCAGCAGTTACCGCCGTGGCTCCGGGAACACTGAAGCTTTCTTT. The encoded protein is CASSYRRGSGNTEAFF.

This clonotype was seen only a few times. In DNA form, the CDR3 reads TGCGCCAGCAGCTTCCAGGGATACAATGAGCAGTTCTTC. It encodes CASSFQGYNEQFF. This chain uses TRBV5-1 with TRBJ2-1, with a weak D call TRBD1 (5 bases). The germline V and J ends were trimmed by 2 bases and 4 bases, with 7 bases remaining between them. The CDR3 runs to 13 residues. The germline V gene encodes CDR1 SGHRS and CDR2 YFSETQ. The full variable domain, with the rest looked up from reference TRBV5-1 and TRBJ2-1, is KAGVTQTPRYLIKTRGQQVTLSCSPISGHRSVSWYQQTPGQGLQFLFEYFSETQRNKGNFPGRFSGRQFSNSRSEMNVSTLELGDSALYLCASSFQGYNEQFFGPGTRLTVL.

This clonotype was observed many times. The V call is TRBV18, the J call TRBJ1-1; 9 positions agree with TRBD1. The CDR3 runs to 18 residues. Trimming removed 5 bases from V and 0 bases from J; junction bases left unmatched: 13. CDR1 and CDR2 from the germline V gene are KGHSH and LQKENI. The CDR3 nucleotides read TGTGCCAGCTCATTGATTGGGACAGGGAATATGATGAACACTGAAGCTTTCTTT. This sequence encodes CASSLIGTGNMMNTEAFF.

This clonotype has a count of ten or more. This rearrangement joins TRBV30 to TRBJ2-1; 7 bases agree with TRBD1. The CDR3 sequence is 12 residues long. Germline V lookup: CDR1 GTSNPN, CDR2 SVGIG (reference sequence). With V trimmed by 2 bases and J by 8 bases, 3 bases remained unmatched. CDR3 sequence: CAWSPGGDEQFF. DNA of the CDR3: TGTGCCTGGAGTCCAGGGGGTGATGAGCAGTTCTTC.

This clonotype was seen more than once but under ten times. The chain carries TRBV10-3 and TRBJ1-6; tentatively, D is TRBD1 (5 bases). V lost 9 bases and J 7 bases, leaving 22 bases between the germline ends. Germline CDR1 ENHRY, CDR2 SYGVKD. This CDR3 region has 16 residues. CDR3 residues: CAITEQAPGVNSPLHF. The CDR3 DNA is TGTGCCATAACTGAACAGGCGCCGGGGGTCAATTCACCCCTCCACTTT.

This clonotype appeared a few times. The V and J genes are TRBV4-2 and TRBJ2-3, with D uncertain. The germline V and J ends were trimmed by 3 bases and 2 bases, with 18 bases remaining between them. Per germline, CDR1 LGHNA and CDR2 YNFKEQ. This CDR3 is 17 amino acids long. The CDR3 here is CASSHYPSTGNTDTQYF. CDR3 nucleotides: TGTGCCAGCAGCCACTACCCGTCGACTGGGAACACAGATACGCAGTATTTT.

The sample holds many counts of this clonotype. This rearrangement joins TRBV20-1 to TRBJ1-1; TRBD1 aligns across 7 bases. The germline gives CDR1 DFQATT, CDR2 SNEGSKA (reference sequence). The V and J ends lost 5 bases and 5 bases, in that order; junction bases with no gene match: 5. The CDR3 has 12 amino acids. The CDR3 sequence is CSASGTVTEAFF. DNA for the CDR3: TGCAGTGCTTCAGGGACAGTGACTGAAGCTTTCTTT.

This clonotype was found many times. This chain links TRBV7-8 with TRBJ1-1; 9 nucleotides align to TRBD1. Germline-derived CDR1 and CDR2 are SGHVS and FQNEAQ. This CDR3 is 15 amino acids long. J lost 0 bases, V lost 3 bases, and 2 bases had no gene match. CDR3: CASSFRTGVNTEAFF. The DNA of the CDR3 is TGTGCCAGCAGCTTTAGGACAGGGGTGAACACTGAAGCTTTCTTT.

This clonotype was counted a few times. The chain is built from TRBV7-9 and TRBJ2-3; D possibly corresponds to TRBD1 (7 bases). Germline-derived CDR1 and CDR2 are SEHNR and FQNEAQ (reference sequence). The V and J ends lost 5 bases and 3 bases respectively, with 15 bases between them. The CDR3 totals 15 residues. In nucleotides, the CDR3 is TGTGCCAGCAGCCGTCCAGGGGGGACAACAGATACGCAGTATTTT. Amino acids: CASSRPGGTTDTQYF. The full variable domain, with the rest looked up from reference TRBV7-9 and TRBJ2-3, is DTGVSQNPRHKITKRGQNVTFRCDPISEHNRLYWYRQTLGQGPEFLTYFQNEAQLEKSRLLSDRFSAERPKGSFSTLEIQRTEQGDSAMYLCASSRPGGTTDTQYFGPGTRLTVL.

This clonotype was counted many times. J is TRBJ2-2 and V is TRBV5-1; 7 nucleotides align to TRBD2. The germline V gene has CDR1 SGHRS and CDR2 YFSETQ. The length of the CDR3 is 16 residues. The junction had 10 bases not matched to a gene; V was cut back by 4 bases and J by 4 bases. CDR3 DNA sequence: TGCGCCAGCAGCGAATTACCTGGGACTATCACCGGGGAGCTGTTTTTT. Encoded protein: CASSELPGTITGELFF.

In this sample, this clonotype turned up many times. The V gene is TRBV29-1, the J gene TRBJ2-3; maybe TRBD1 (7 bases). Trimming removed 7 bases from V and 3 bases from J, with 11 bases in between. This CDR3 contains 12 residues. Germline loops: CDR1 SQVTM, CDR2 ANQGSEA. The CDR3 bases are TGCAGCGCGGGGGACAGAACAGATACGCAGTATTTT. This gives the protein CSAGDRTDTQYF.

The rearrangement uses TRBV7-2 and TRBJ1-4; 8 nucleotides align to TRBD1. The CDR3 contains 16 residues. In germline, CDR1 is SGHTA, CDR2 FQGNSA. V lost 4 bases and J lost 8; bases outside the gene matches: 12. The CDR3 sequence: CASSSQQRQGQEKLFF. In nucleotides, the CDR3 is TGTGCCAGCAGCTCCCAACAGAGACAGGGGCAGGAAAAACTGTTTTTT.

This clonotype was seen a handful of times. This rearrangement joins TRBV28 to TRBJ2-7; D possibly uses TRBD1 or TRBD2 (5 bases each). V lost 2 bases and J lost 2, with 10 bases in between. This CDR3 contains 14 residues. Germline V CDR1 and CDR2: MDHEN, SYDVKM. The CDR3 here is CASSLARDPYEQYF. The CDR3 DNA sequence: TGTGCCAGCAGTTTAGCCAGGGACCCCTACGAGCAGTACTTC.

In its sample, this clonotype was seen many times. This rearrangement joins TRBV7-6 to TRBJ2-1; no clear D gene. Trimming removed 2 bases from V and 5 bases from J, with 7 bases in between. In germline, CDR1 is SGHVS, CDR2 FNYEAQ. The CDR3 loop spans 13 amino acids. The CDR3 protein is CASSLLGHNEQFF. The CDR3 nucleotides read TGTGCCAGCAGCTTATTAGGCCACAATGAGCAGTTCTTC. The full variable domain, its missing parts supplied by reference TRBV7-6 and TRBJ2-1, is GAGVSQSPRYKVTKRGQDVALRCDPISGHVSLYWYRQALGQGPEFLTYFNYEAQQDKSGLPNDRFSAERPEGSISTLTIQRTEQRDSAMYRCASSLLGHNEQFFGPGTRLTVL.